This T cell receptor (beta chain) was retrieved from a study of T cell responses to AZD1222 COVID-19 vaccine. Germline assignment: CDR1 SGHVS and CDR2 FNYEAQ. After removal of 5 bases from V and 3 bases from J, the junction contained 6 bases not matched to a gene. The CDR3 extends over 14 amino acids. TCRdb keeps only in-frame clones here, not all; method: immunoSEQ multiplex PCR. The data show over 55,000 clones, about four fifths seen once. The sample here was peripheral blood, taken 28 days after the second AZD1222 dose. The chain is built from TRBV7-6 and TRBJ1-1; TRBD1 aligns across 7 bases. This receptor was identified in an adult who received the AZD1222 COVID-19 vaccine. The CDR3 reads CASSLTGVYTEAFF. For the CDR3, the DNA is TGTGCCAGCAGCCTAACAGGGGTGTACACTGAAGCTTTCTTT.